These 8 T cell receptor beta chains originate from one sample sequenced in a study of Graves' ophthalmopathy and Graves' hyperthyroidism. The TCR beta CDR3 regions underwent amplification from RNA transcripts. Second-round multiplex PCR came after a first-round RT-PCR that employed HTBI primers. TCRdb redid the calling of the multiplex PCR reads with MiXCR, one entry per CDR3 protein. The sample lists approximately 700,000 distinct CDR3 sequences, more than 40% occurring once. What was sequenced was peripheral blood. All receptors derive from an adult man with Graves' ophthalmopathy.

This clonotype was counted at least ten times. The chain combines TRBV7-9 with TRBJ1-6, with a tentative D call TRBD1 (5 bases). The germline V gene has CDR1 SEHNR and CDR2 FQNEAQ (reference sequence). The V gene lost 1 base and the J gene lost 6 bases, with 10 bases spanning the gap. The CDR3 is made up of 15 amino acids. The CDR3 DNA is TGTGCCAGCAGCTTAGGGGGCGAATTTAATTCACCCCTCCACTTT. Translated, it gives CASSLGGEFNSPLHF.

This clonotype has a handful of counts. The chain couples TRBV11-2 to TRBJ2-7; D remains unclear. The germline V gene encodes CDR1 SGHAT and CDR2 FQNNGV. V was trimmed by 3 bases and J by 0 bases, leaving 9 bases between them. The CDR3 runs 14 residues. The CDR3 DNA sequence: TGTGCCAGCAGCTTTCCCGGAAGCTCCTACGAGCAGTACTTC. Translated: CASSFPGSSYEQYF.

The chain carries TRBV29-1 and TRBJ2-7; D gene uncertain. V was clipped by 8 bases and J by 2 bases, with 13 bases between them. The CDR3 is 12 residues long. CDR1 is SQVTM, CDR2 ANQGSEA, per germline. CDR3 DNA: TGCAGCTTAAGTGACAAACCCTACGAGCAGTACTTC. It specifies CSLSDKPYEQYF.

V is TRBV2 and J is TRBJ2-7; D tentatively fits TRBD1 or TRBD2 (6 bases each). Near its end, the DNA agrees better with TRBJ2-1, so the J call may be wrong. The CDR3 runs to 15 residues. Per the germline V gene, CDR1 is SNHLY and CDR2 is FYNNEI. The CDR3 coding sequence is TGTGCCAGCAGTGGGGGGGCAGGGACCTACAATGAGCAGTTCTTC. This codes for CASSGGAGTYNEQFF.

The chain uses TRBV19 and TRBJ2-7, with 7 nucleotides matching TRBD1. J lost 3 bases, V lost 9 bases, and 5 bases had no gene match. CDR3 size: 12 residues. Germline assignment: CDR1 LNHDA and CDR2 SQIVND (reference sequence). The CDR3 loop reads CASRYRGYEQYF. CDR3 in DNA: TGTGCCAGCCGATACAGGGGCTACGAGCAGTACTTC.

V and J are TRBV29-1 and TRBJ1-3, with D unresolved. Germline V gene lookup returns CDR1 SQVTM and CDR2 ANQGSEA. Trimming removed 2 bases from V and 4 bases from J, with 9 bases in between. The CDR3 contains 13 residues. The CDR3, as DNA: TGCAGCGTTGAACCTAGCCAAGGAAACACCATATATTTT. It translates to CSVEPSQGNTIYF.

Comment on this clonotype: A much bigger clone sits one base away, suggesting this may be a read error. The chain uses TRBV9 and TRBJ2-5, with 7 positions matching TRBD2. Germline V gene data show CDR1 as SGDLS and CDR2 as YYNGEE. The CDR3 is 16 residues long. The V segment lost 0 bases and the J segment 5 bases; nucleotides outside the gene matches: 10. The CDR3 reads CASSVGVGGIMETQYF. The CDR3 bases are TGTGCCAGCAGCGTAGGTGTCGGGGGGATTATGGAGACCCAGTACTTC.

This clonotype occurred many times. V and J are TRBV19 and TRBJ2-6; tentative D call: TRBD1 (6 bases). The V gene's germline CDR1 is LNHDA and CDR2 SQIVND (reference sequence). Trimming took 6 bases from V and 5 from J, leaving 14 bases between them. CDR3 length: 15 residues. The CDR3 region has the DNA TGTGCCAGTAGCCTCCTCCGGGACAGGGCCAACGTCCTGACTTTC. Its protein product is CASSLLRDRANVLTF. Based on the CDR3 plus reference TRBV19 and TRBJ2-6, the full variable domain is DGGITQSPKYLFRKEGQNVTLSCEQNLNHDAMYWYRQDPGQGLRLIYYSQIVNDFQKGDIAEGYSVSREKKESFPLTVTSAQKNPTAFYLCASSLLRDRANVLTFGAGSRLTVL.